The 8 T cell receptor beta chains in this list originate from one sample, sequenced in a study of shared clonotypes between healthy human individuals. The protocol was immunoSEQ multiplex PCR, while the TCRdb copy is restricted to in-frame clones and leaves out a portion. The sample yields roughly 2.2 million clones, 80% to 95% seen once. The sample consisted of naive CD4+ T cells from PBMCs. The subset was: CD45RA+ positively selected. Source of these receptors: a young man in good health. Some clones in this sample may be carry-over from other donors' samples.

CDR3 loop: CASTVQGAYNEQFF. In DNA form, the CDR3 reads TGTGCCAGTACAGTTCAGGGGGCCTACAATGAGCAGTTCTTC. This sequence joins TRBV19 and TRBJ2-1, with TRBD1 identical over 7 bases. This CDR3 region has 14 residues. The germline CDR1 and CDR2 sequences are LNHDA and SQIVND (reference sequence). J gave up 2 bases and V 7 bases, and 5 bases lay outside the gene matches. Full variable domain (missing parts from reference TRBV19 and TRBJ2-1): DGGITQSPKYLFRKEGQNVTLSCEQNLNHDAMYWYRQDPGQGLRLIYYSQIVNDFQKGDIAEGYSVSREKKESFPLTVTSAQKNPTAFYLCASTVQGAYNEQFFGPGTRLTVL.

The CDR3 coding sequence is TGTGCCAGCAGCGCCCGGGACTCGATCACAGATACGCAGTATTTT. The encoded protein is CASSARDSITDTQYF. The rearrangement joins TRBV9 to TRBJ2-3; D is possibly TRBD2 (6 bases). CDR3 length: 15 residues. V lost 3 bases, J lost 2 bases, and 13 bases lay in between. CDR1 is SGDLS and CDR2 is YYNGEE in the germline V gene.

The genes are TRBV28 and TRBJ1-3, with TRBD1 as a possible D gene (5 bases). The germline CDR1 and CDR2 sequences are MDHEN and SYDVKM. Trimming left V 7 bases short and J 4 bases short, with 17 bases between. This CDR3 spans 15 amino acids. The CDR3 protein is CASTQGGANGNTIYF. CDR3 DNA: TGTGCCAGCACCCAAGGCGGGGCAAACGGAAACACCATATATTTT.

CDR3 DNA: TGTGCCAGCAGTCTCCGGTCAGGGGTGGAGGAGACCCAGTACTTC. Translating gives CASSLRSGVEETQYF. V usage is TRBV27 and J usage is TRBJ2-5, with a possible D match to TRBD1 (6 bases). The germline gives CDR1 MNHEY, CDR2 SMNVEV (reference sequence). The CDR3 sequence is 15 residues long. V was pared by 5 bases and J by 5 bases, with 18 bases between.

V gene TRBV2 combines with J gene TRBJ2-5; 8 nucleotides align to TRBD1. This CDR3 is 15 amino acids long. Germline CDR1 reads SNHLY; CDR2 reads FYNNEI. V shed 4 bases and J 2 bases; nucleotides not matched to a gene: 6. The CDR3 sequence is CASSGPWTGQETQYF. In nucleotides, the CDR3 is TGTGCCAGCAGTGGCCCCTGGACAGGGCAAGAGACCCAGTACTTC. Complete variable domain (other parts from reference TRBV2 and TRBJ2-5): EPEVTQTPSHQVTQMGQEVILRCVPISNHLYFYWYRQILGQKVEFLVSFYNNEISEKSEIFDDQFSVERPDGSNFTLKIRSTKLEDSAMYFCASSGPWTGQETQYFGPGTRLLVL.

The V gene is TRBV5-5, the J gene TRBJ1-2; no definite D call. The CDR3 extends over 14 amino acids. Trimming shortened V by 4 bases and J by 8 bases, and 18 bases separated the two germline ends. Germline V gene data show CDR1 as SGHKS and CDR2 as YYEKEE (reference sequence). In nucleotides, the CDR3 is TGTGCCAGCAGCCCCCGGATTGGGGTCAACGGCTACACCTTC. Translated, it gives CASSPRIGVNGYTF.

The rearrangement uses TRBV29-1 and TRBJ2-7, with a tentative D call TRBD2 (5 bases). From germline, CDR1 is SQVTM and CDR2 ANQGSEA. V dropped 6 bases and J dropped 1 base, with 16 bases sitting between them. This CDR3 region has 14 residues. CDR3: CSVKAVGQSYEQYF. CDR3 coding DNA: TGCAGCGTCAAAGCGGTAGGGCAGTCCTACGAGCAGTACTTC.

The V call is TRBV28, the J call TRBJ2-5; 7 positions agree with TRBD1. After removal of 6 bases from V and 5 bases from J, the junction contained 12 bases not matched to a gene. This CDR3 contains 15 residues. Per the germline V gene, CDR1 is MDHEN and CDR2 is SYDVKM. CDR3 in amino acids: CASRRVGTRGETQYF. The CDR3 DNA sequence: TGTGCCAGCAGGCGAGTCGGGACCAGGGGGGAGACCCAGTACTTC. Together with reference TRBV28 and TRBJ2-5, the CDR3 gives the full variable domain: DVKVTQSSRYLVKRTGEKVFLECVQDMDHENMFWYRQDPGLGLRLIYFSYDVKMKEKGDIPEGYSVSREKKERFSLILESASTNQTSMYLCASRRVGTRGETQYFGPGTRLLVL.